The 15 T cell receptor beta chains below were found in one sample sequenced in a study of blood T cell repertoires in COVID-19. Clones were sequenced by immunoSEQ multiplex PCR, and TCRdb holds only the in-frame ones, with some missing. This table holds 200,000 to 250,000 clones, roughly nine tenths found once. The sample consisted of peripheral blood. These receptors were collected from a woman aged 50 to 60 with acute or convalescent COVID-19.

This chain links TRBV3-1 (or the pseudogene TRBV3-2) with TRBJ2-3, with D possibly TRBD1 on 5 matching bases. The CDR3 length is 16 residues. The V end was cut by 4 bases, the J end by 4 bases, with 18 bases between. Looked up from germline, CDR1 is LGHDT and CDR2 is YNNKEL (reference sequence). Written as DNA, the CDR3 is TGTGCCAGCAGCCCAAGGGGTGCGCCGAGGTCAGATACGCAGTATTTT. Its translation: CASSPRGAPRSDTQYF.

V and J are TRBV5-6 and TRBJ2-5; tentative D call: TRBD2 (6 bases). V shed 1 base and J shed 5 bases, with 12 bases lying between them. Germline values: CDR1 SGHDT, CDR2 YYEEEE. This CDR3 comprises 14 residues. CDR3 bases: TGTGCCAGCAGCTTGCGGGGGATTTTGGAGACCCAGTACTTC. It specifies CASSLRGILETQYF.

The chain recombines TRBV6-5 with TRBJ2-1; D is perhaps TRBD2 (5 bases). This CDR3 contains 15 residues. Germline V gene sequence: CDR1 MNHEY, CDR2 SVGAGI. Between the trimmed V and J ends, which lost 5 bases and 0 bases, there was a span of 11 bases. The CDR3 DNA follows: TGTGCCAGCAGTCCTAGCCCTAGCTCCTACAATGAGCAGTTCTTC. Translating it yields CASSPSPSSYNEQFF.

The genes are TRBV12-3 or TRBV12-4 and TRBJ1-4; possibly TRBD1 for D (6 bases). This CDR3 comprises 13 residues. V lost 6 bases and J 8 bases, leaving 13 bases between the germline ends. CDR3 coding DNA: TGTGCCAGCAGCCAGGGGAATTGGGAAAAACTGTTTTTT. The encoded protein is CASSQGNWEKLFF.

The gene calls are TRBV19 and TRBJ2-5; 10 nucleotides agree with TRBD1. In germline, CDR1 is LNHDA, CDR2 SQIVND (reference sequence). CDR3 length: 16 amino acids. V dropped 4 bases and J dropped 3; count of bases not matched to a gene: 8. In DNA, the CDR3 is TGTGCCAGTAGTAATCGACAGGGGGCGCATAAAGAGACCCAGTACTTC. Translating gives CASSNRQGAHKETQYF.

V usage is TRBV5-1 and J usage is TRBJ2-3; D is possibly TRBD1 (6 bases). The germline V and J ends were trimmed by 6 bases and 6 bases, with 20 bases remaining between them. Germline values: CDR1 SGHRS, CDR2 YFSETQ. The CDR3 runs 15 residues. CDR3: CASTSSRGIMDTQYF. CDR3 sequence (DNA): TGCGCCAGCACCTCAAGTAGGGGGATCATGGATACGCAGTATTTT.

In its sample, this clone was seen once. DNA for the CDR3: TGTGCCAGCAGCTTAGAGGCCAGGGCTTTTAACTATGGCTACACCTTC. It is translated as CASSLEARAFNYGYTF. The V and J genes are TRBV7-2 and TRBJ1-2; weak D call: TRBD1 (5 bases). The CDR3 has 16 residues. Germline CDR1 and CDR2: SGHTA and FQGNSA. V lost 1 base and J 1 base, leaving 13 bases between the germline ends.

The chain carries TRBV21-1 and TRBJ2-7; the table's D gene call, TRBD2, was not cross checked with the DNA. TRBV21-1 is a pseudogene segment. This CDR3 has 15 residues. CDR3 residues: CASSRRGLSSYEQYF. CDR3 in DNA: TGTGCCAGCAGCAGAAGGGGACTAAGCTCCTACGAGCAGTACTTC.

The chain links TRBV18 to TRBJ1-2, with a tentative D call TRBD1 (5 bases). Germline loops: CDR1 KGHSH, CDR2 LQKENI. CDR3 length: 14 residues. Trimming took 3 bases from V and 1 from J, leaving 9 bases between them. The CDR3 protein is CASSPKDINYGYTF. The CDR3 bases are TGTGCCAGCTCACCTAAGGACATTAACTATGGCTACACCTTC.

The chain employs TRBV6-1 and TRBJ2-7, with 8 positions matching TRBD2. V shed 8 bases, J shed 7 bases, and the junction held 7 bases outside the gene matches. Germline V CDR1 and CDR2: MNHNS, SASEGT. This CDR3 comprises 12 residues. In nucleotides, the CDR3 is TGTGCCAGCGGAGCGGGAGCGGGAGAGCAGTACTTC. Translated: CASGAGAGEQYF.

The CDR3 is CASSLSNRVPAETQYF. In DNA, the CDR3 is TGTGCCAGCAGTTTGAGTAACAGGGTGCCGGCGGAGACCCAGTACTTC. The J gene is TRBJ2-5, the V gene TRBV27; perhaps TRBD1 as D (6 bases). CDR3 length equals 16 residues. The germline V gene encodes CDR1 MNHEY and CDR2 SMNVEV (reference sequence). Trimming stripped 3 bases from V and 5 bases from J, with 19 bases between.

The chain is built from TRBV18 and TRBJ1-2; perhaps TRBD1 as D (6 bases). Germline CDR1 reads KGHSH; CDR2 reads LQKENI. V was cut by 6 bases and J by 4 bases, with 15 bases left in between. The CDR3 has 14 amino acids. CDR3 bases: TGTGCCAGCTCGCTAGCGGGGACATCCTATGGCTACACCTTC. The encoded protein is CASSLAGTSYGYTF.

CDR3: CASSPRPQANEQFF. In DNA, the CDR3 is TGTGCCAGCTCACCACGGCCCCAGGCTAATGAGCAGTTCTTC. The rearrangement uses TRBV18 and TRBJ2-1; no firm D call. The length of the CDR3 is 14 residues. V was cut by 1 base and J by 7 bases, with 11 bases left in between. The germline V gene has CDR1 KGHSH and CDR2 LQKENI.

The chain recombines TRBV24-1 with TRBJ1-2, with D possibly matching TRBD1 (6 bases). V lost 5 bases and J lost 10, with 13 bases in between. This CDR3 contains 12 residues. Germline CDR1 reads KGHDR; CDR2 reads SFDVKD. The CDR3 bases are TGTGCCACCAGTGTGGGGGCACAGGACTACACCTTC. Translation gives CATSVGAQDYTF.

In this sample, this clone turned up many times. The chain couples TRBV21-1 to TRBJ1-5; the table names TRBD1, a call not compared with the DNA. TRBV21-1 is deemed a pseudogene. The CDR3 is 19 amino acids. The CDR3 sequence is CASSSRRDRDLCSNQPQHF. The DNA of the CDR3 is TGTGCCAGCAGCTCTCGTCGGGACAGGGATCTTTGTAGCAATCAGCCCCAGCATTTT.